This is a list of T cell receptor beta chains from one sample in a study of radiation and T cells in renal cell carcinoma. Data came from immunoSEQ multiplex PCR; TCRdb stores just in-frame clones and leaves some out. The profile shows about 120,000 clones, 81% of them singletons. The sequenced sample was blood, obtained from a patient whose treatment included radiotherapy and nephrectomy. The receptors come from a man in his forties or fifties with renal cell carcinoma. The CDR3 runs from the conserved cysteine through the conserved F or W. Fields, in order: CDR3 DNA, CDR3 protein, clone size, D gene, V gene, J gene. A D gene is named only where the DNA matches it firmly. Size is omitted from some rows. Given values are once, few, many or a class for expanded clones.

TGTGCCAGCAGCTTCGTAGCCAACTACGAGCAGTACTTC,CASSFVANYEQYF,NA,NA,TRBV7-9,TRBJ2-7
TGTGCCAGCAGCTTGGACAACACCGGGGAGCTGTTTTTT,CASSLDNTGELFF,NA,NA,TRBV5-4,TRBJ2-2
TGTGCCAGTGTCTCCTCTAGAGCAACTAATGAAAAACTGTTTTTT,CASVSSRATNEKLFF,medium-sized,NA,TRBV6-6,TRBJ1-4
TGTGCCAGCAGTTACGACAGGGGATTGGATGGCTACACCTTC,CASSYDRGLDGYTF,NA,TRBD1,TRBV6-6,TRBJ1-2
TGTGCCAGCAGCCCTTCGGATACGCAGTATTTT,CASSPSDTQYF,NA,NA,TRBV2,TRBJ2-3
TGTGCCAGCAGCCAAGATCCCCTAGCGGGAGGGTATGGGGCCAACGTCCTGACTTTC,CASSQDPLAGGYGANVLTF,NA,TRBD2,TRBV4-2,TRBJ2-6
TGCGCCAGCAGCCAAGAAGGGTGGGGCCAATCCTACGAGCAGTACTTC,CASSQEGWGQSYEQYF,NA,NA,TRBV4-1,TRBJ2-7
TGTGCCAGCAGTGAAATCCCCTGGACTAGCGGTTATTTGAGCTCCTACAATGAGCAGTTCTTC,CASSEIPWTSGYLSSYNEQFF,NA,TRBD2,TRBV6-1,TRBJ2-1
TGTGCCAGCAGTTTGGGGTCAGGGGCTAATGAAAAACTGTTTTTT,CASSLGSGANEKLFF,NA,NA,TRBV6-5,TRBJ1-4
TGCGCCAGCAGCCAGGTTACAGGGGTGGGGTACACTGAAGCTTTCTTT,CASSQVTGVGYTEAFF,many,TRBD1,TRBV4-1,TRBJ1-1
TGTGCCAGCAGCTTGGGGGGGTCGTCCGGGGACTACGCAGAGACCCAGTACTTC,CASSLGGSSGDYAETQYF,NA,TRBD2,TRBV7-9,TRBJ2-5
TGCGCCAGCAGCTTGGCATCGGGGGGTTTCACAGATACGCAGTATTTT,CASSLASGGFTDTQYF,few,TRBD2,TRBV5-1,TRBJ2-3
TGTGCCACCAGCAGAGAGTCCAGGGATGAGCAGTTCTTC,CATSRESRDEQFF,NA,NA,TRBV15,TRBJ2-1
TGTGCCAGCAGCTTAGTAGGGGCAGGCGGGGAGCTGTTTTTT,CASSLVGAGGELFF,few,NA,TRBV7-9,TRBJ2-2
TGTGCCAGCAGTGAAGGGACAGGGACGAACACTGAAGCTTTCTTT,CASSEGTGTNTEAFF,NA,TRBD1,TRBV25-1,TRBJ1-1
TGCGCCAGCAGCGCCAACCGGGGGGGCCTTGAGACCCAGTACTTC,CASSANRGGLETQYF,NA,TRBD2,TRBV5-1,TRBJ2-5
TGTGCCAGCAGCTTAGGAACCTACAATGAGCAGTTCTTC,CASSLGTYNEQFF,NA,NA,TRBV7-2,TRBJ2-1
TGTGCCAGTAGTCTCTGGGACAGGGGCTACGAGCAGTACTTC,CASSLWDRGYEQYF,NA,TRBD1,TRBV19,TRBJ2-7
TGCGCCAGCAGCTTGGCCGTGGGGGGCTCTGGAAACACCATATATTTT,CASSLAVGGSGNTIYF,NA,NA,TRBV5-1,TRBJ1-3
TGCGCCAGCAGCTTGGTGACAGATACGCAGTATTTT,CASSLVTDTQYF,NA,NA,TRBV5-1,TRBJ2-3
TGTGCCAGTAGGCCCTACAGGGGGGATCTGGATGAGCAGTTCTTC,CASRPYRGDLDEQFF,NA,TRBD1,TRBV19,TRBJ2-1
TGTGCCAGCAGTTACCGGGACAGACTGAACACTGAAGCTTTCTTT,CASSYRDRLNTEAFF,few,TRBD1,TRBV28,TRBJ1-1
TGTGCCAGTAGTCCCAGGGACACTGAAGCTTTCTTT,CASSPRDTEAFF,few,NA,TRBV19,TRBJ1-1